This TCR beta chain was recovered during a study of T cells in localized non-small cell lung cancer. Study-wide points: Sequencing, confined to only one tumor region, leaves heterogeneity possible. Uninvolved nearby lung showed the greatest T cell clonality, exceeding that found in tumor.

Some clones are missing from TCRdb's copy, which holds only in-frame ones; the method was immunoSEQ multiplex PCR. This table holds around 1,400 clones, less than 25% found once. This clone is categorized as hyperexpanded. Its antigen is unknown. This receptor was obtained from a male donor older than 55 with stage I squamous cell lung carcinoma. The material was normal lung tissue next to the tumor, obtained before any cancer treatment.

The CDR3: CSVPGQGSNEQFF. In DNA, the CDR3 is TGCAGCGTGCCGGGACAGGGGAGTAATGAGCAGTTCTTC. The rearrangement uses TRBV29-1 and TRBJ2-1, with 10 bases fitting TRBD1. CDR3 length: 13 residues. Germline CDR1 reads SQVTM; CDR2 reads ANQGSEA. The trim removed 6 bases at V and 7 bases at J, leaving 6 bases unmatched.